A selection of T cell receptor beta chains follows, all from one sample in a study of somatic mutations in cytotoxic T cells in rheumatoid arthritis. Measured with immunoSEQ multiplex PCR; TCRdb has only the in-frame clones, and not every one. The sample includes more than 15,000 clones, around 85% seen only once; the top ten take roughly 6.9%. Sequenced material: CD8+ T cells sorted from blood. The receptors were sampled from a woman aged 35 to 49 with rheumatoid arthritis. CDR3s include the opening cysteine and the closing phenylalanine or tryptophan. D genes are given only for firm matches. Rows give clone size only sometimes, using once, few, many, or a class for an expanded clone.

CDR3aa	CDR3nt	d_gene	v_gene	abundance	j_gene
CASSQDLGRGGYEQYF	TGCGCCAGCAGCCAAGACCTTGGCCGGGGGGGCTACGAGCAGTACTTC	TRBD2	TRBV4-1	-	TRBJ2-7
CASSWRGLAYNEQFF	TGTGCCAGCAGCTGGAGGGGACTAGCTTACAATGAGCAGTTCTTC	TRBD2	TRBV11-2	few	TRBJ2-1
CASSLDREGEQYF	TGCGCCAGCAGCTTGGACAGGGAGGGCGAGCAGTACTTC	-	TRBV5-1	-	TRBJ2-7
CASRVSGENYEQYF	TGTGCCAGCAGGGTTAGCGGGGAGAACTACGAGCAGTACTTC	TRBD2	TRBV2	-	TRBJ2-7
CASTAGTGRQETQYF	TGTGCCAGCACGGCAGGGACAGGGCGTCAAGAGACCCAGTACTTC	-	TRBV21-1	-	TRBJ2-5
CASSLSAAGELFF	TGTGCCAGCAGCTTGAGCGCTGCCGGGGAGCTGTTTTTT	-	TRBV7-3	-	TRBJ2-2
CASRGTGPINEQFF	TGCGCCAGCAGAGGGACAGGGCCAATTAATGAGCAGTTCTTC	TRBD1	TRBV10-2	-	TRBJ2-1
CASSLKGLAGGPETQYF	TGTGCCAGCAGCTTAAAGGGACTAGCGGGGGGGCCGGAGACCCAGTACTTC	TRBD2	TRBV7-9	-	TRBJ2-5
CAWSVTYEQYF	TGTGCCTGGAGCGTAACATACGAGCAGTACTTC	-	TRBV30	few	TRBJ2-7
CSVDGLAGYETQYF	TGCAGCGTTGATGGACTAGCGGGGTATGAGACCCAGTACTTC	TRBD2	TRBV29-1	-	TRBJ2-5
CASSGGGLSYEQYF	TGTGCCAGCAGTGGGGGGGGGCTCTCCTACGAGCAGTACTTC	-	TRBV6-5	-	TRBJ2-7
CATADRAAYNEQFF	TGTGCCACCGCCGACAGGGCCGCCTACAATGAGCAGTTCTTC	TRBD1	TRBV6-1	-	TRBJ2-1
CASSSWTSGRAYNEQFF	TGTGCCAGCAGTTCCTGGACTAGCGGGAGGGCGTACAATGAGCAGTTCTTC	TRBD2	TRBV27	-	TRBJ2-1
CASTWGRGSGEQYF	TGTGCCAGCACCTGGGGGAGGGGATCCGGCGAGCAGTACTTC	TRBD2	TRBV27	-	TRBJ2-7
CASSPRLENTGELFF	TGTGCCAGCAGTCCCCGCCTAGAGAACACCGGGGAGCTGTTTTTT	-	TRBV2	-	TRBJ2-2
CASSEIVGRENKPHTEAFF	TGTGCCAGCAGTGAAATAGTAGGGCGGGAAAACAAACCCCACACTGAAGCTTTCTTT	-	TRBV6-1	-	TRBJ1-1
CAWSPGGRELFF	TGTGCCTGGAGTCCGGGGGGCCGGGAGCTGTTTTTT	-	TRBV30	-	TRBJ2-2
CASTISGVGTDTQYF	TGTGCCAGTACCATCAGCGGGGTCGGCACAGATACGCAGTATTTT	TRBD2	TRBV19	-	TRBJ2-3